Listed below are T cell receptor beta chains from one sample, sequenced in a study of post-analysis software for immune sequencing data. One entry per CDR3 protein, called by TCRdb with MiXCR from the PCR reads. Here the sample spans some 690,000 distinct CDR3 sequences, around 64% being singletons. Sequences were obtained from blood. These receptor sequences come from a girl aged 2 to 10 with multiple sclerosis. Each CDR3 is given with its conserved first and last residue. The D gene is left open where the match is weak. The size field is filled for only some rows; it gives once, few, many or a size class.

>TRBV29-1|few|TRBJ1-2|TRBD1
TGCAGCGTTGAAGATCCGGATTCGACAGGGGGCTTCAGGGCTGGCTACACCTTC
CSVEDPDSTGGFRAGYTF
>TRBV12-5|.|TRBJ2-1|TRBD1
TGTGCTAGTGGTTTGGCCCGGGACAGTTCCTACAATGAGCAGTTCTTC
CASGLARDSSYNEQFF
>TRBV7-2|few|TRBJ1-2|.
TGTGCCAGCAGCTTAGAATCGGGTAGAGCTAACTATGGCTACACCTTC
CASSLESGRANYGYTF
>TRBV7-9|few|TRBJ1-2|TRBD1
TGTGCCAGCAGCCCCCTATGGACAGGGAATAACTATGGCTACACCTTC
CASSPLWTGNNYGYTF
>TRBV24-1|.|TRBJ2-3|.
TGTGCCACCAGTGATTTGGGAGGAGTTTCAACAGATACGCAGTATTTT
CATSDLGGVSTDTQYF
>TRBV6-5|.|TRBJ2-1|.
TGTGCCAGCATATTCCGAGCCTCTGCCCCAAACAATGAGCAGTTCTTC
CASIFRASAPNNEQFF
>TRBV6-1|.|TRBJ2-7|.
TGTGCCAGCAGTGAAGCGGGGGGGGCTGCATCATACGAGCAGTACTTC
CASSEAGGAASYEQYF
>TRBV5-1|once|TRBJ2-1|TRBD1
TGCGCCAGCAGCAGGACAGGGATCAATGAGCAGTTCTTC
CASSRTGINEQFF
>TRBV4-1|.|TRBJ2-7|.
TGCGCCAGCAGCCAAGTTCTCGCCAGAGGACACTACGAGCAGTACTTC
CASSQVLARGHYEQYF
>TRBV2|few|TRBJ1-1|.
TGTGCCAGCACCACCGGGACGCTAAACACTGAAGCTTTCTTT
CASTTGTLNTEAFF
>TRBV7-3|once|TRBJ2-7|TRBD1
TGTGCCAGCAGTACTGGACAGGGCTCCATCTACGAGCAGTACTTC
CASSTGQGSIYEQYF
>TRBV10-1|.|TRBJ2-5|.
TGCGCCAGCAGTGTCCGAACAGGCCAAGAGACCCAGTACTTC
CASSVRTGQETQYF
>TRBV12-5|.|TRBJ2-5|.
TGTGCTAGTGGTTTTACGATGGAGACCCAGTACTTC
CASGFTMETQYF
>TRBV5-1|few|TRBJ1-2|TRBD1
TGCGCCAGCAGAAGGGGGCGCGACTATGGCTACACCTTC
CASRRGRDYGYTF
>TRBV6-5|.|TRBJ2-1|.
TGTGCCAGCAGTTACTCTCGGGCAGGTAACAATGAGCAGTTCTTC
CASSYSRAGNNEQFF
>TRBV6-1|.|TRBJ2-7|.
TGTGCCAGCAGTGGGGGTTCTAGCGTCGCCTACGAGCAGTACTTC
CASSGGSSVAYEQYF
>TRBV7-2|.|TRBJ2-7|.
TGTGCCAGCAGCTTGAACGGGACACCAAGCTCCTACGAGCAGTACTTC
CASSLNGTPSSYEQYF
>TRBV7-9|.|TRBJ2-3|TRBD2
TGTCGATCGGGGACTACTACAGATACGCAGTATTTT
CRSGTTTDTQYF
>TRBV20-1|few|TRBJ2-1|.
TGCAGTGCTAGAGATCAAAACTATTACAATGAGCAGTTCTTC
CSARDQNYYNEQFF
>TRBV12-3/TRBV12-4|few|TRBJ2-3|.
TGTGCCAGCAGTCTACAGGACGGTAGCACAGATACGCAGTATTTT
CASSLQDGSTDTQYF
>TRBV7-8|.|TRBJ2-3|TRBD2
TGTGCCAGCAGCAGCCAGGGACTAGCGGTACCCACAGATACGCAGTATTTT
CASSSQGLAVPTDTQYF
>TRBV7-2|.|TRBJ2-1|TRBD2
TGTGCCGGCAGTGAGACTAGCGCGGGGAATGAGCAGTTCTTC
CAGSETSAGNEQFF
>TRBV29-1|.|TRBJ2-1|.
TGCAGCGTGTACGCCGGGACTCCCTACAATGAGCAGTTCTTC
CSVYAGTPYNEQFF
>TRBV12-3/TRBV12-4|.|TRBJ1-4|TRBD1
TGTGCCAGCAGTTGGACAGGGGGTCGAACTAATAAAAAACTGTTTTTT
CASSWTGGRTNKKLFF